One and the same sample provided the 28 T cell receptor beta chains below, sequenced in a study of radiation and T cells in renal cell carcinoma. Treatment indicated: 15 Gy SBRT to primary tumor, nephrectomy 4 weeks later. Assay used: immunoSEQ multiplex PCR; TCRdb lists only in-frame clones, some missing. The sample carries about 18,000 clones, roughly 54% recorded once. Sequencing was performed on tumor tissue, taken from a patient whose treatment included radiotherapy and nephrectomy. These receptors all stem from a man over 45 with renal cell carcinoma.

The chain uses TRBV28 and TRBJ1-2; 7 nucleotides line up with TRBD1. Germline V gene lookup returns CDR1 MDHEN and CDR2 SYDVKM. Trimming cost V 7 bases and J 3 bases; bases outside gene matches: 8. The CDR3 extends over 14 amino acids. DNA for the CDR3: TGTGCCAGCAATCGACAGGGAGAAGACTATGGCTACACCTTC. It translates to CASNRQGEDYGYTF.

The chain combines TRBV10-3 with TRBJ1-1, with D maybe TRBD1 (6 bases). The CDR3 runs to 12 residues. Germline V gene sequence: CDR1 ENHRY, CDR2 SYGVKD. V was trimmed by 11 bases and J by 5 bases, leaving 15 bases between them. The CDR3 reads CAVSLGQTEAFF. The DNA of the CDR3 is TGTGCCGTTTCGCTCGGACAGACTGAAGCTTTCTTT.

J is TRBJ2-1 and V is TRBV19; D gene uncertain. The CDR3 runs 15 residues. Germline V gene sequence: CDR1 LNHDA, CDR2 SQIVND (reference sequence). Trimming removed 3 bases at V and 2 bases at J, with 11 bases between. The DNA of the CDR3 is TGTGCCAGTAGTATGGGCACCCCGGCCTACAATGAGCAGTTCTTC. Translation gives CASSMGTPAYNEQFF.

This clone was recorded a few times. The chain is built from TRBV4-1 and TRBJ1-1; perhaps TRBD1 as D (6 bases). The ends were cut back, 7 bases at V and 5 bases at J, with 20 bases in the middle. The CDR3 runs to 15 residues. CDR1 is MGHRA and CDR2 is YSYEKL in the germline V gene. CDR3 protein: CASTPSLVQGTEAFF. CDR3 bases: TGCGCCAGCACCCCAAGCCTAGTTCAGGGGACTGAAGCTTTCTTT.

This clone was counted only a few times. The rearrangement links TRBV27 to TRBJ2-2; no clear D. Germline lookup yields CDR1 MNHEY and CDR2 SMNVEV (reference sequence). CDR3 length: 13 residues. Trimming cost V 4 bases and J 2 bases, with 5 bases left between them. In DNA form, the CDR3 reads TGTGCCAGCAGTTGGGGAAACACCGGGGAGCTGTTTTTT. Translating gives CASSWGNTGELFF.

The chain employs TRBV5-5 and TRBJ1-4; D is unresolved. The V and J ends lost 0 bases and 4 bases respectively, with 7 bases between them. CDR1 and CDR2 (germline): SGHKS, YYEKEE (reference sequence). This CDR3 comprises 14 residues. The CDR3 protein is CASSLAPVNEKLFF. CDR3 DNA sequence: TGTGCCAGCAGCTTGGCCCCGGTTAATGAAAAACTGTTTTTT.

The sample holds a few counts of this clone. The rearrangement links TRBV7-2 to TRBJ1-6; 10 bases match TRBD1. V shed 6 bases, J shed 9 bases, and the junction held 8 bases outside the gene matches. Per germline, CDR1 SGHTA and CDR2 FQGNSA. This CDR3 is 15 amino acids long. CDR3 DNA sequence: TGTGCCAGCAGTCCGAGACAGGGGGCGATTTCACCCCTCCACTTT. It specifies CASSPRQGAISPLHF.

V and J are TRBV28 and TRBJ2-1; 12 bases are a match to TRBD2. Germline-derived CDR1 and CDR2 are MDHEN and SYDVKM. V lost 7 bases to trimming and J lost 7 bases; unmatched junction nucleotides: 5. The CDR3 sequence is 14 residues long. As DNA, the CDR3 is TGTGCCAGCACGCGGACTAGCGGGGTTAATGAGCAGTTCTTC. This encodes CASTRTSGVNEQFF.

The chain is built from TRBV29-1 and TRBJ2-7; the match to TRBD1 covers 8 bases. The CDR3 runs 11 residues. The germline gives CDR1 SQVTM, CDR2 ANQGSEA. Trimming cost V 6 bases and J 3 bases; bases outside gene matches: 1. CDR3 residues: CSVGTGYEQYF. The CDR3 coding sequence is TGCAGCGTAGGGACAGGCTACGAGCAGTACTTC.

J is TRBJ1-5 and V is TRBV18; 7 bases match TRBD1. The CDR3 length is 16 residues. Trimming took 3 bases from V and 4 from J; bases not matched to a gene: 9. The germline CDR1 and CDR2 sequences are KGHSH and LQKENI. The CDR3 DNA follows: TGTGCCAGCTCACCGCCGACAGGGAACGGGAATCAGCCCCAGCATTTT. Its translation: CASSPPTGNGNQPQHF.

This clone was observed at least ten times. The rearrangement uses TRBV6-6 and TRBJ1-2; tentatively, D is TRBD1 (5 bases). CDR1 is MNHNY, CDR2 SVGAGI, per germline (reference sequence). V was cut by 6 bases and J by 1 base, with 12 bases left in between. The CDR3 covers 14 residues. The CDR3 nucleotides are TGTGCCAGCAGAAAAGGGGACCTTAACTATGGCTACACCTTC. Translation: CASRKGDLNYGYTF.

A word on this clone: Other nucleotide sequences in the sample specify the same CDR3. The chain carries TRBV28 and TRBJ1-2; 9 positions agree with TRBD1. Germline V gene data show CDR1 as MDHEN and CDR2 as SYDVKM. This CDR3 region has 14 residues. Trimming removed 5 bases from V and 2 bases from J; junction bases left unmatched: 3. For the CDR3, the DNA is TGTGCCAGCAGTCTCGGACAGGGGAACTATGGCTACACCTTC. This encodes CASSLGQGNYGYTF.

The J gene is TRBJ1-2, the V gene TRBV6-1; a possible D gene is TRBD1 (5 bases). Germline-derived CDR1 and CDR2 are MNHNS and SASEGT. The CDR3 length is 15 residues. V lost 4 bases to trimming and J lost 4 bases, with 16 bases between them. Written as DNA, the CDR3 is TGTGCCAGCAGTGCAAGTACAGGTTCGGCCTATGGCTACACCTTC. Translated, it gives CASSASTGSAYGYTF.

The rearrangement joins TRBV30 to TRBJ2-7, with D unclear. Germline V CDR1 and CDR2: GTSNPN, SVGIG (reference sequence). Trimming took 4 bases from V and 3 from J, leaving 7 bases between them. The CDR3 extends over 11 amino acids. In nucleotides, the CDR3 is TGTGCCTGGATGGTGGGCTACGAGCAGTACTTC. It is translated as CAWMVGYEQYF.

The chain links TRBV18 to TRBJ1-5; D not resolved. Germline loops: CDR1 KGHSH, CDR2 LQKENI. This CDR3 has 13 amino acids. Trimming took off 2 bases at V and 5 bases at J, with 7 bases between the two ends. The CDR3 loop is CASSPGSDQPQHF. CDR3 nucleotide sequence: TGTGCCAGCTCACCAGGTTCAGATCAGCCCCAGCATTTT.

This sequence joins TRBV11-2 and TRBJ2-7; possibly TRBD2 for D (5 bases). This CDR3 contains 14 residues. Trimming took 5 bases from V and 5 from J, leaving 16 bases between them. From germline, CDR1 is SGHAT and CDR2 FQNNGV. CDR3 protein: CASSRQTEAHEQYF. Written as DNA, the CDR3 is TGTGCCAGCAGCCGTCAAACGGAGGCCCACGAGCAGTACTTC.

This clone is medium-sized in the sample. The gene calls are TRBV6-1 and TRBJ2-7; 9 nucleotides line up with TRBD1. The V gene end was trimmed by 6 bases and the J gene end by 5 bases; junction bases not matched to a gene: 8. CDR3 length equals 14 residues. Germline V lookup: CDR1 MNHNS, CDR2 SASEGT. The CDR3 here is CASRGDREDNEQYF. The CDR3 DNA sequence: TGTGCCAGCAGGGGGGACAGGGAGGACAACGAGCAGTACTTC.

This chain connects TRBV6-1 to TRBJ2-3; D uncertain. Germline CDR1 MNHNS, CDR2 SASEGT. The CDR3 sequence is 13 residues long. V dropped 1 base and J dropped 3 bases, with 5 bases sitting between them. CDR3 DNA: TGTGCCAGCAGTGAAGTATGGACAGATACGCAGTATTTT. Translation gives CASSEVWTDTQYF.

The chain uses TRBV2 and TRBJ2-1; 8 bases map to TRBD2. This CDR3 region has 15 residues. Germline trimming cut 8 bases from V and 0 bases from J; bases unmatched to any gene: 6. The germline V gene has CDR1 SNHLY and CDR2 FYNNEI. DNA of the CDR3: TGTGCCAGCTCAACCGGGACTAGCTCCTACAATGAGCAGTTCTTC. Its protein is CASSTGTSSYNEQFF.

J is TRBJ2-7 and V is TRBV18; 8 bases agree with TRBD2. The ends lost 3 bases at V and 2 bases at J; junction bases unmatched: 15. Germline V gene data show CDR1 as KGHSH and CDR2 as LQKENI. This CDR3 has 18 residues. The CDR3 loop reads CASSPTLGYGRAAYEQYF. The DNA for the CDR3 is TGTGCCAGCTCACCCACTCTAGGGTACGGGAGGGCTGCCTACGAGCAGTACTTC.

The J gene is TRBJ1-4, the V gene TRBV15, with D hard to call. CDR3 length: 14 amino acids. V gave up 0 bases and J gave up 4 bases, with 6 bases separating them. CDR1 is LNHNV and CDR2 is YYDKDF in the germline V gene (reference sequence). DNA of the CDR3: TGTGCCACCAGCAGAGATCTGGGTAATGAAAAACTGTTTTTT. Protein product: CATSRDLGNEKLFF.

This clone turned up a few times. This chain uses TRBV5-1 with TRBJ2-5, with D possibly being TRBD1 or TRBD2 (5 bases each). The V end lost 2 bases, the J end lost 2 bases, and 10 bases lay between the germline ends. CDR1 and CDR2 from the germline V gene are SGHRS and YFSETQ. The length of the CDR3 is 14 residues. CDR3 region: CASSFAWGQETQYF. For the CDR3, the DNA is TGCGCCAGCAGCTTCGCCTGGGGGCAAGAGACCCAGTACTTC.

This clone turned up a few times. V gene TRBV7-8 combines with J gene TRBJ2-1; 8 positions agree with TRBD2. The CDR3 consists of 15 residues. The germline V gene encodes CDR1 SGHVS and CDR2 FQNEAQ. V was pared by 5 bases and J by 9 bases, with 12 bases of the junction left unmatched. This chain's CDR3 is CASSPREGSFGEQFF. The CDR3 DNA reads TGTGCCAGCAGCCCCCGGGAGGGCAGTTTCGGTGAGCAGTTCTTC.

The table lists this clone with a count of one. The V call is TRBV7-2, the J call TRBJ2-5, with TRBD2 identical over 16 bases. From germline, CDR1 is SGHTA and CDR2 FQGNSA. The CDR3 loop spans 16 amino acids. The junction had 4 bases not matched to a gene; V was cut back by 4 bases and J by 5 bases. The CDR3 spells CASSSGLAGGRETQYF. The CDR3, as DNA: TGTGCCAGCAGCTCGGGACTAGCGGGAGGGCGGGAGACCCAGTACTTC.

This chain connects TRBV19 to TRBJ1-1; TRBD1 agrees at 9 bases. Looked up from germline, CDR1 is LNHDA and CDR2 is SQIVND (reference sequence). There are 18 residues in the CDR3. V dropped 0 bases and J dropped 1; count of bases not matched to a gene: 9. CDR3 sequence reads: CASSIEPDRGLRNTEAFF. The CDR3 DNA reads TGTGCCAGTAGTATAGAACCGGACAGGGGATTAAGGAACACTGAAGCTTTCTTT.

This clone appeared a few times. The gene calls are TRBV5-1 and TRBJ2-3; 8 bases line up with TRBD2. V dropped 2 bases and J dropped 4; count of bases not matched to a gene: 6. The CDR3 extends over 15 amino acids. Germline values: CDR1 SGHRS, CDR2 YFSETQ. This CDR3 reads CASSLSGLEADTQYF. DNA for the CDR3: TGCGCCAGCAGCTTATCGGGACTAGAGGCAGATACGCAGTATTTT. Together with reference TRBV5-1 and TRBJ2-3, the CDR3 gives the full variable domain: KAGVTQTPRYLIKTRGQQVTLSCSPISGHRSVSWYQQTPGQGLQFLFEYFSETQRNKGNFPGRFSGRQFSNSRSEMNVSTLELGDSALYLCASSLSGLEADTQYFGPGTRLTVL.

The chain uses TRBV9 and TRBJ2-7; D is possibly TRBD2 (6 bases). The V end was cut by 4 bases, the J end by 2 bases, with 16 bases between. The CDR3 has 15 amino acids. Germline CDR1 SGDLS, CDR2 YYNGEE. The CDR3 loop is CASSPGLLVPYEQYF. CDR3 coding DNA: TGTGCCAGCAGCCCCGGACTACTGGTTCCCTACGAGCAGTACTTC.

The gene calls are TRBV7-2 and TRBJ1-1; possible D gene TRBD1, 6 bases. V lost 2 bases and J 3 bases, leaving 16 bases between the germline ends. This CDR3 has 16 amino acids. Germline values: CDR1 SGHTA, CDR2 FQGNSA. The CDR3 nucleotides are TGTGCCAGCAGCTTAATGCCGGGGGCAATGGACACTGAAGCTTTCTTT. Its protein is CASSLMPGAMDTEAFF.